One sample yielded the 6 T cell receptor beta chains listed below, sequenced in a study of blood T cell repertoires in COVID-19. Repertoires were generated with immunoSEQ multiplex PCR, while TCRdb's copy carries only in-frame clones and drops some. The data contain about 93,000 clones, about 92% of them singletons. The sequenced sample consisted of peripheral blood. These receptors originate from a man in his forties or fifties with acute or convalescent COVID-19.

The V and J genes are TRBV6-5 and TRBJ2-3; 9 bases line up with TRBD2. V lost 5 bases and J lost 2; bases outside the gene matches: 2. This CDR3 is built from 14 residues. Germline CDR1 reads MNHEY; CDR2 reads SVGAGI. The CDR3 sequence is CASSKRGDTDTQYF. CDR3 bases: TGTGCCAGCAGTAAGCGGGGGGACACAGATACGCAGTATTTT.

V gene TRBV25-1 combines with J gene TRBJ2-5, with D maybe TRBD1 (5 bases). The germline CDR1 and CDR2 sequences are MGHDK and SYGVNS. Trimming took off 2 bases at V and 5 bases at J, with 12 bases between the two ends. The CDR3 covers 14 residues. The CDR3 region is CASSERGALETQYF. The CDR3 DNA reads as TGTGCCAGCAGTGAAAGGGGTGCTTTGGAGACCCAGTACTTC.

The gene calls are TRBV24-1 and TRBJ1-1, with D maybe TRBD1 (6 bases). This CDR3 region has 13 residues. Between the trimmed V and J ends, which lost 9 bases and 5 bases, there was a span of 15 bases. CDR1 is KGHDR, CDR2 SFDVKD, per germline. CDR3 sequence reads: CATQGQEGTEAFF. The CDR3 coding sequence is TGTGCCACCCAGGGACAAGAGGGAACTGAAGCTTTCTTT.

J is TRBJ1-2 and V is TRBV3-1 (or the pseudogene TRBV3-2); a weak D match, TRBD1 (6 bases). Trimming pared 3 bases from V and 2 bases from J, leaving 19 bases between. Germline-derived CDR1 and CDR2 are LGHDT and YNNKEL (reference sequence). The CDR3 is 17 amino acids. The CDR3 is CASSHTVKTGSNYGYTF. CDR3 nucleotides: TGTGCCAGCAGCCATACGGTAAAGACAGGTTCGAACTATGGCTACACCTTC.

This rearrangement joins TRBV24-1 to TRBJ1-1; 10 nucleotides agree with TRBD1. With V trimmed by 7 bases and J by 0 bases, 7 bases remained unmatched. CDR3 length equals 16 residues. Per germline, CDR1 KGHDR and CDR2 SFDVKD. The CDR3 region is CATSPGTGAMNTEAFF. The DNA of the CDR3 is TGTGCCACCAGCCCCGGGACAGGGGCAATGAACACTGAAGCTTTCTTT.

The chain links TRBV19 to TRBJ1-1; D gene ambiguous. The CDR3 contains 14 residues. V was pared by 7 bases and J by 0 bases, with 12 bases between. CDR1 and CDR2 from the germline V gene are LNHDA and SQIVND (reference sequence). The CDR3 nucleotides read TGTGCCAGTACCCTGAATGCAGTGAACACTGAAGCTTTCTTT. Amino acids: CASTLNAVNTEAFF.